This TCR beta chain was identified in a study of CD8 T cells in Susac syndrome. General study findings and limits: The study conceded that its TCR sequencing and HLA analysis involved relatively few individuals.

The RNA input was about 0.5 to 1 ug, and it was reverse transcribed with random hexamers. Coverage of TCR beta CDR3 amplification by immunoSEQ multiplex PCR extended to 54 Vbeta and 13 Jbeta. One entry per CDR3 protein results from TCRdb running MiXCR on the immunoSEQ multiplex PCR reads. The sample has approximately 210,000 distinct CDR3 sequences; less than 95% are singletons. Turning to this clonotype: Its cognate antigen is unknown.

The T cells that were sequenced for TCR beta were CD8+ and CD4+ cells from blood. Under recently defined diagnostic criteria, the patients with Susac syndrome qualified as having definite or probable disease. The CDR3 runs 14 residues. V lost 3 bases and J lost 5, with 13 bases in between. Germline values: CDR1 DFQATT, CDR2 SNEGSKA (reference sequence). The clonotype was recovered from a human donor with Susac syndrome. The chain links TRBV20-1 to TRBJ1-4, with D unclear. The sample was CD4+ T cells from PBMCs. The CDR3 DNA reads TGCAGTGCTAGTAGAGACGGAAGGAATGAAAAACTGTTTTTT. Translation: CSASRDGRNEKLFF.